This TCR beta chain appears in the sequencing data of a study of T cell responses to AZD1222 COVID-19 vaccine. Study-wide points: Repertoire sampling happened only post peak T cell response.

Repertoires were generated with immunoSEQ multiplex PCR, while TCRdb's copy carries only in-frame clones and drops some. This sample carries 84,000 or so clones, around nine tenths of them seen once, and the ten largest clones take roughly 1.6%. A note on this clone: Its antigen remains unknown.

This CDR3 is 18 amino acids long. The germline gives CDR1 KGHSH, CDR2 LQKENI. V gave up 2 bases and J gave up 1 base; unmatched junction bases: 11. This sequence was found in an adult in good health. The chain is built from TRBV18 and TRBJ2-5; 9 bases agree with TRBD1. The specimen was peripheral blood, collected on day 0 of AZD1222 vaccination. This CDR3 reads CASSPNPSGQGLQETQYF. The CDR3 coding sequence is TGTGCCAGCTCACCAAATCCCTCGGGACAGGGACTCCAAGAGACCCAGTACTTC.